The T cell receptor beta chain described here comes from a study of chemoradiotherapy in HPV16-positive cancers. Study findings and constraints: Candidate HPV-specific clones and E7-related TCR motifs grew in tumor during treatment.

Here immunoSEQ multiplex PCR was the method, and the copy in TCRdb shows in-frame clones only, minus some. This table holds under 25,000 clones, about 80% found once. Germline CDR1 SGDLS, CDR2 YYNGEE. Trimming took 0 bases from V and 6 from J, leaving 20 bases between them. This CDR3 region has 17 residues. Concerning this clone itself: Its antigen is still unknown.

The V gene is TRBV9, the J gene TRBJ2-3; tentatively, D is TRBD2 (6 bases). This clonotype was obtained from a human donor with HPV-associated anogenital cancer. Source: blood, taken from a patient who underwent chemoradiotherapy. CDR3 residues: CASSVGAGILYGDTQYF. CDR3 nucleotide sequence: TGTGCCAGCAGCGTAGGAGCGGGCATCCTTTATGGCGATACGCAGTATTTT.